Each of the 27 T cell receptor beta chains below was sequenced from the same sample in a study of tumor and adjacent non-tumor tissue in lung cancer. No cell sorting was done before RNA was extracted from the tissue. More than 3 cm separated this lung sample from the edge of the tumor. Three rounds of nested PCR, following a modified ARM-PCR protocol, produced the TCRbeta library. TCRdb reanalysed the multiplex PCR reads using MiXCR and keeps one entry per CDR3 protein. The sample has 77,000 or so distinct CDR3 sequences; 76% are singletons. Sequenced sample: distant non-tumor lung tissue. All receptors derive from an older man with non-small cell lung cancer.

The chain combines TRBV29-1 with TRBJ2-3, with TRBD2 as a possible D gene (7 bases). The CDR3 loop spans 14 amino acids. In germline, CDR1 is SQVTM, CDR2 ANQGSEA. V lost 7 bases to trimming and J lost 2 bases, with 16 bases between them. CDR3 in DNA: TGCAGCGCTGGGAGGGGGGCCTCCACAGATACGCAGTATTTT. Translated, it gives CSAGRGASTDTQYF.

This chain connects TRBV28 to TRBJ1-2; D call uncertain. V was clipped by 7 bases and J by 5 bases, with 11 bases between them. This CDR3 contains 12 residues. Germline V CDR1 and CDR2: MDHEN, SYDVKM. CDR3 DNA sequence: TGTGCCAGCATCCTTAAAGAGTATGGCTACACCTTC. Encoded protein: CASILKEYGYTF.

With regard to this clonotype: The CDR3 carries no conserved terminal phenylalanine or tryptophan, so it likely arises from a read error. J is TRBJ1-5 and V is TRBV4-2; weak D call: TRBD1 (5 bases). Looked up from germline, CDR1 is LGHNA and CDR2 is YNFKEQ. The CDR3 totals 15 residues. In DNA form, the CDR3 reads TGTGCCAGCAGCCAAGATTGGGGGTCCAATGAGCCCCAGCATTCT. Amino acids: CASSQDWGSNEPQHS.

Regarding this clonotype: A read error may explain this, as a much larger clone is one base away. V gene TRBV10-3 combines with J gene TRBJ2-3; D remains ambiguous. The CDR3 loop spans 12 amino acids. The germline CDR1 and CDR2 sequences are ENHRY and SYGVKD. Written as DNA, the CDR3 is TGTGCCATCAGTGATTCGGCAGATACGAAGTATTTT. This codes for CAISDSADTKYF.

This clonotype was seen a few times. A much larger clonotype is one base distant, so this may be a read error. The chain links TRBV7-8 to TRBJ2-7; maybe TRBD2 (6 bases). CDR1 SGHVS and CDR2 FQNEAQ come from the germline V gene. V lost 3 bases to trimming and J lost 7 bases, with 19 bases between them. CDR3 length: 15 amino acids. CDR3 in amino acids: CASSFIRDFAGEQYF. The CDR3 DNA sequence: TGTGCCAGCAGCTTCATCAGGGATTTCGCGGGAGAGCAGTACTTC.

The rearrangement uses TRBV20-1 and TRBJ2-2, with 7 bases aligning to TRBD2. V lost 6 bases to trimming and J lost 3 bases; unmatched junction nucleotides: 10. Germline lookup yields CDR1 DFQATT and CDR2 SNEGSKA (reference sequence). The CDR3 contains 15 residues. CDR3 bases: TGCAGTGCCCGTAGGCCAGGGAGGGACACCGGGGAGCTGTTTTTT. Its translation: CSARRPGRDTGELFF.

To note about this clonotype: A clone one base away is much larger, so this may be a read error. The chain is built from TRBV4-2 and TRBJ2-2; possibly TRBD2 for D (6 bases). Germline V gives CDR1 LGHNA, CDR2 YNFKEQ. CDR3 length: 17 residues. The CDR3 DNA reads as TGTGTCAGCAGCCAAGTTTCGGCGGGGACGAACACCGGGGAGCTGTTTTTT. Its translation is CVSSQVSAGTNTGELFF.

This clonotype appeared a few times. A much bigger clone sits one base away, suggesting this may be a read error. The chain is built from TRBV6-1 and TRBJ1-2; D might be TRBD1 (6 bases). Germline values: CDR1 MNHNS, CDR2 SASEGT. Trimming left V 4 bases short and J 8 bases short, with 14 bases between. This CDR3 region has 13 residues. CDR3 protein: CASSAGAGEGYTF. Here the CDR3 DNA reads TGTGCCAGCAGTGCCGGGGCAGGGGAAGGCTACACCTTC.

Remarks on this clonotype: The CDR3 carries no conserved terminal phenylalanine or tryptophan, so it likely arises from a read error. The chain joins TRBV12-3 or TRBV12-4 to TRBJ2-5, with D hard to call. The CDR3 runs 15 residues. V lost 6 bases, J lost 5 bases, and 19 bases lay in between. DNA for the CDR3: TGTGCCAGCAGCGGGCTAGTAGGAGTGGTGGAGACCCAGTACCTC. It is translated as CASSGLVGVVETQYL.

The chain couples TRBV29-1 to TRBJ2-3; tentative D call: TRBD2 (6 bases). The CDR3 covers 14 residues. With 7 bases removed from V and 3 bases from J, the gap between germline ends came to 17 bases. From germline, CDR1 is SQVTM and CDR2 ANQGSEA. This CDR3 reads CSARREFNTDTQYF. CDR3 in DNA: TGCAGCGCCAGACGGGAGTTCAATACAGATACGCAGTATTTT.

In regard to this clonotype: A clone one base away is much larger, so this may be a read error. The gene calls are TRBV10-1 and TRBJ2-7, with 8 bases that match TRBD2. The CDR3 runs 17 residues. The V gene end was trimmed by 2 bases and the J gene end by 0 bases; junction bases not matched to a gene: 9. From germline, CDR1 is WNHNN and CDR2 SYGVQD (reference sequence). This CDR3 reads CASSEPWTSCSSYEQYF. CDR3 bases: TGCGCCAGCAGTGAGCCTTGGACTAGCTGTAGCTCCTACGAGCAGTACTTC.

The chain carries TRBV29-1 and TRBJ2-5; D is ambiguous. CDR1 and CDR2 from the germline V gene are SQVTM and ANQGSEA. CDR3 length: 13 amino acids. CDR3 bases: TGCATGGTGGCCGATAGTTTCCAAGAGACCCAGTACTTC. This translates into CMVADSFQETQYF.

A few counts support this clonotype. Given a much more abundant clone one base away, this may be a read error. Since no conserved phenylalanine or tryptophan closes the CDR3, a read error is the likely cause. For the CDR3, the DNA is TGTGCCAGCAGTTACAAGGGGACAGATACGCAGTATCTT. It translates to CASSYKGTDTQYL. The chain employs TRBV6-5 and TRBJ2-3, with D perhaps TRBD1 (5 bases). Germline-derived CDR1 and CDR2 are MNHEY and SVGAGI. There are 13 residues in the CDR3. V lost 2 bases to trimming and J lost 3 bases, with 6 bases between them.

This clonotype was recorded a few times. The chain joins TRBV6-5 to TRBJ2-1, with TRBD2 matching 7 bases. The CDR3 loop spans 14 amino acids. The J segment lost 3 bases and the V segment lost 7 bases, leaving 6 bases of the junction unmatched. The V gene's germline CDR1 is MNHEY and CDR2 SVGAGI. CDR3 nucleotide sequence: TGTGCCAGCACGAAAGCGGGATTCTACAATGAGCAGTTCTTC. Translation: CASTKAGFYNEQFF.

To note about this clonotype: Possible read error: a much larger clone is one base away. It is likely a read error, because the conserved phenylalanine at the end of the CDR3 is missing. The chain links TRBV28 to TRBJ2-7; 9 nucleotides agree with TRBD1. CDR1 is MDHEN, CDR2 SYDVKM, per germline. This CDR3 is 14 amino acids long. Trimming removed 9 bases from V and 3 bases from J; junction bases left unmatched: 9. As DNA, the CDR3 is TGTGCCAGTTTGGACAGGGGTGAAAACTACGAGCAGTACTTG. It yields the protein CASLDRGENYEQYL.

Note on this clonotype: Compared with germline, one end of the junction differs, possibly owing to a read error. The chain couples TRBV10-2 to TRBJ2-1; D gene unclear. The CDR3 spans 15 residues. Germline V gives CDR1 WSHSY, CDR2 SAAADI. The CDR3 spells CASRSPEPSSHEQFF. CDR3 coding DNA: TGTGCCAGCAGGTCTCCAGAACCCTCTTCTCATGAGCAGTTCTTC.

The genes are TRBV11-3 and TRBJ1-5; D remains unclear. Germline V gives CDR1 SGHNT, CDR2 YENEEA. The CDR3 extends over 13 amino acids. The CDR3 reads CASGLDAAQPQHF. DNA for the CDR3: TGTGCGAGCGGCTTAGATGCGGCTCAGCCCCAGCATTTT.

This clonotype was recorded once. One junction end does not reproduce the germline sequence, and a read error may be involved. The CDR3 is CVIGREINEQLF. The DNA of the CDR3 is TGTGTCATCGGGCGGGAGATCAATGAGCAGCTCTTC. V gene TRBV10-3 combines with J gene TRBJ2-1; 7 nucleotides line up with TRBD2. In germline, CDR1 is ENHRY, CDR2 SYGVKD. The CDR3 length is 12 residues.

V is TRBV29-1 and J is TRBJ1-4; a possible D gene is TRBD1 (6 bases). CDR3 length: 13 residues. Germline V gene lookup returns CDR1 SQVTM and CDR2 ANQGSEA. CDR3 sequence (DNA): TGCAACACCCGGACAGCCAGTGGGGAAAAACTGTTTTTT. Its protein is CNTRTASGEKLFF.

Remarks on this clonotype: Lacking the conserved final phenylalanine or tryptophan, this CDR3 likely reflects a read error. No DNA is shown, since the ends of the CDR3 on it are uncertain; the CDR3 is the one TCRdb lists. The rearrangement links TRBV5-6 to TRBJ2-4; the table's D call of TRBD1 was not tested on the DNA. The length of the CDR3 is 17 amino acids, counting both ends. Germline V gene sequence: CDR1 SGHDT, CDR2 YYEEEE. This chain's CDR3 is CASSATGTGVIGNIHYL.

This clonotype came up once. No conserved phenylalanine or tryptophan ends this CDR3, so it is likely a read error. The gene calls are TRBV11-3 and TRBJ2-3, with a tentative D call TRBD2 (5 bases). The CDR3 sequence is 15 residues long. V dropped 7 bases and J dropped 0 bases, with 14 bases sitting between them. Germline values: CDR1 SGHNT, CDR2 YENEEA. The CDR3 here is CASTCREVSTDTQYT. CDR3 nucleotide sequence: TGTGCCAGCACCTGTCGGGAAGTAAGCACAGATACGCAGTATACT.

J is TRBJ1-5 and V is TRBV2; perhaps TRBD1 as D (6 bases). With 5 bases removed from V and 4 bases from J, the gap between germline ends came to 15 bases. The germline V gene encodes CDR1 SNHLY and CDR2 FYNNEI. This CDR3 is built from 15 residues. DNA of the CDR3: TGTGCCAGCAGTAAACAGGTAGGGGGTAATCAGCCCCAGCATTTT. Translated, it gives CASSKQVGGNQPQHF.

Turning to this clonotype: A much larger clone is a single base away; this may be a read error. The rearrangement links TRBV12-3 or TRBV12-4 to TRBJ2-2; TRBD2 matches 9 bases. This CDR3 spans 15 amino acids. In DNA, the CDR3 is TGTGCCAGCAGTTCTAGCGGGGCGAACACCCGGGAGCTGTTTTTT. Translation: CASSSSGANTRELFF.

This clonotype was observed once. At one of its ends the junction is not consistent with the germline gene, which may arise from a read error. The chain combines TRBV29-1 with TRBJ2-7, with a possible D match to TRBD1 (5 bases). Per the germline V gene, CDR1 is SQVTM and CDR2 is ANQGSEA. The CDR3 length is 9 residues. CDR3 coding DNA: TGCAGCCCCGTGACAGAGCATTACTTC. Its translation: CSPVTEHYF.

The sample holds a few counts of this clonotype. The missing conserved phenylalanine or tryptophan at the end of this CDR3 makes a read error likely. This rearrangement joins TRBV29-1 to TRBJ2-1; a possible D gene is TRBD1 (6 bases). CDR3 length: 12 residues. V lost 8 bases, J lost 7 bases, and 15 bases lay in between. The germline gives CDR1 SQVTM, CDR2 ANQGSEA. The CDR3 spells CSIVSQGNEQFL. Written as DNA, the CDR3 is TGCAGCATTGTAAGCCAGGGGAATGAGCAGTTCTTA.

The V gene is TRBV12-3 or TRBV12-4, the J gene TRBJ2-5; TRBD2 matches 10 bases. Trimming at V came to 9 bases and at J to 8 bases, leaving 30 bases not matched to a gene. The CDR3 is made up of 20 amino acids. CDR3 nucleotides: TGTGCCAGAAGAAGAAGCGACCACCCGACTAGCGGGCTTCCCCAGGAAACCCAGTACTTC. Translated: CARRRSDHPTSGLPQETQYF.

A remark on this clonotype: Just one base apart from a much larger clone, this may be a read error. This chain uses TRBV6-1 with TRBJ1-5, with D possibly matching TRBD1 (6 bases). There are 13 residues in the CDR3. CDR1 MNHNS and CDR2 SASEGT come from the germline V gene. The CDR3 DNA is TGTGTCAGCAGGGGTTATAGCAATCAGCCCCAGCATTTT. It codes for CVSRGYSNQPQHF.